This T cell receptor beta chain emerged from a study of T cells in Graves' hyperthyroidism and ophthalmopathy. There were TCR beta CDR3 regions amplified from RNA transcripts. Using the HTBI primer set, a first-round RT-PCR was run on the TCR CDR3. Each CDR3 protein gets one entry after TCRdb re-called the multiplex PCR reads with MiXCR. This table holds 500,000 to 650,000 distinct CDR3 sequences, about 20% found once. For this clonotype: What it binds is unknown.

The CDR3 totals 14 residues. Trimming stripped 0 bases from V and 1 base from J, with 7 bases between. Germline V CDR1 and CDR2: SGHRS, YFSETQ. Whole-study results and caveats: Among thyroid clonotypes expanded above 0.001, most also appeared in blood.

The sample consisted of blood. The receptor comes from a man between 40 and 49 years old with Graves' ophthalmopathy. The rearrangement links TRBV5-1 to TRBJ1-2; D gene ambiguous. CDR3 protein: CASSLDAFNYGYTF. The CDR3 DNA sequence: TGCGCCAGCAGCTTGGACGCCTTTAACTATGGCTACACCTTC. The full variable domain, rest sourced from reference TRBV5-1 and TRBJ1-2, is KAGVTQTPRYLIKTRGQQVTLSCSPISGHRSVSWYQQTPGQGLQFLFEYFSETQRNKGNFPGRFSGRQFSNSRSEMNVSTLELGDSALYLCASSLDAFNYGYTFGSGTRLTVV.